Below are 27 T cell receptor beta chains sequenced from a single sample in a study of metastatic and nonmetastatic thyroid tumors. Patients had received no treatment of any kind before thyroid surgery. TCRdb used MiXCR to call clones anew from the PCR reads. Of about 23,000 clones listed, roughly a quarter were seen once; the top ten hold 5% to 7%. The sample was tumor tissue. The origin of the receptors is a female donor with papillary thyroid cancer or a benign thyroid nodule (not recorded which). Some clones in this sample may be carry-over from other donors' samples.

This rearrangement joins TRBV28 to TRBJ2-5; possibly TRBD2 for D (6 bases). The CDR3 spans 14 residues. The germline V gene has CDR1 MDHEN and CDR2 SYDVKM. V was pared by 6 bases and J by 1 base, with 12 bases between. CDR3 in DNA: TGTGCCAGCAGAAGCGGGTTCGGCCAAGAGACCCAGTACTTC. This sequence encodes CASRSGFGQETQYF.

V is TRBV20-1 and J is TRBJ1-1; D not resolved. Germline values: CDR1 DFQATT, CDR2 SNEGSKA (reference sequence). CDR3 length equals 11 residues. V was pared by 6 bases and J by 6 bases, with 11 bases between. The CDR3 is CSAFKESEAFF. The DNA of the CDR3 is TGCAGTGCGTTTAAAGAATCTGAAGCTTTCTTT.

This clone was found a few times. The gene calls are TRBV20-1 and TRBJ2-1; 7 nucleotides align to TRBD2. This CDR3 has 15 residues. Germline loops: CDR1 DFQATT, CDR2 SNEGSKA (reference sequence). V dropped 2 bases and J dropped 7; count of bases not matched to a gene: 11. CDR3 loop: CSARPLGGGWNEQFF. CDR3 DNA: TGCAGTGCTAGACCACTGGGGGGGGGATGGAATGAGCAGTTCTTC.

The chain is built from TRBV28 and TRBJ2-7; TRBD2 matches 10 bases. CDR1 MDHEN and CDR2 SYDVKM come from the germline V gene. Trimming took 5 bases from V and 0 from J; bases not matched to a gene: 4. The CDR3 covers 15 residues. The CDR3 spells CASSPRTSGSYEQYF. The CDR3 coding sequence is TGTGCCAGCAGTCCCCGGACTAGCGGCTCCTACGAGCAGTACTTC. Looking up the rest from reference TRBV28 and TRBJ2-7 gives the full variable domain: DVKVTQSSRYLVKRTGEKVFLECVQDMDHENMFWYRQDPGLGLRLIYFSYDVKMKEKGDIPEGYSVSREKKERFSLILESASTNQTSMYLCASSPRTSGSYEQYFGPGTRLTVT.

This sequence joins TRBV13 and TRBJ2-3, with 10 bases aligning to TRBD2. Losses at the gene ends were 5 bases for V and 3 bases for J; bases not matched to a gene: 2. CDR1 and CDR2 from the germline V gene are PRHDT and FYEKMQ (reference sequence). The CDR3 consists of 14 residues. The CDR3 DNA sequence: TGTGCCAGCAGCGGACTAGCGGCGACAGATACGCAGTATTTT. Its protein is CASSGLAATDTQYF. Using reference TRBV13 and TRBJ2-3 for the parts outside the CDR3, the full variable domain is AAGVIQSPRHLIKEKRETATLKCYPIPRHDTVYWYQQGPGQDPQFLISFYEKMQSDKGSIPDRFSAQQFSDYHSELNMSSLELGDSALYFCASSGLAATDTQYFGPGTRLTVL.

This clone was counted ten times or more. This sequence joins TRBV5-4 and TRBJ1-2, with a weak D call TRBD1 (5 bases). CDR1 and CDR2 (germline): SGHNT, YYREEE (reference sequence). The CDR3 has 16 amino acids. The germline V and J ends were trimmed by 4 bases and 3 bases, with 19 bases remaining between them. The CDR3 here is CASSPLGGGPDYGYTF. CDR3 nucleotides: TGTGCCAGCAGCCCCCTGGGGGGGGGACCTGACTATGGCTACACCTTC.

Here the CDR3 DNA reads TGCAGTGTTAGTGTAAGAAGGGTAGGAATGGACGAGCAGTACTTC. Translating gives CSVSVRRVGMDEQYF. V gene TRBV20-1 combines with J gene TRBJ2-7; D unclear. The CDR3 consists of 15 residues. Germline assignment: CDR1 DFQATT and CDR2 SNEGSKA (reference sequence). The V and J ends lost 7 bases and 5 bases respectively, with 24 bases between them.

The sample holds many counts of this clone. The chain employs TRBV6-2 or TRBV6-3 and TRBJ2-3; 9 bases are a match to TRBD2. Germline assignment: CDR1 MNHEY and CDR2 SVGEGT. V gave up 2 bases and J gave up 4 bases; unmatched junction bases: 10. The CDR3 length is 17 residues. The CDR3 DNA sequence: TGTGCCAGCAGTTACGTTGAGCGGGGGGCTACCCCAGATACGCAGTATTTT. It translates to CASSYVERGATPDTQYF.

This clone showed up many times. The chain joins TRBV14 to TRBJ1-1, with D unresolved. The CDR3 has 12 amino acids. CDR1 is SGHDN and CDR2 is FVKESK in the germline V gene. Deletions cut 0 bases from V and 11 bases from J, with 10 bases between. CDR3 sequence: CASSQEMGYAFF. In DNA, the CDR3 is TGTGCCAGCAGCCAAGAGATGGGGTACGCTTTCTTT.

This clone was found a few times. One base away lies a much larger clone, so this may be a sequencing read error. The chain carries TRBV28 and TRBJ1-1; D is unclear. Trimming took off 3 bases at V and 0 bases at J, with 17 bases between the two ends. Germline V gene lookup returns CDR1 MDHEN and CDR2 SYDVKM. The CDR3 runs to 17 residues. CDR3 in amino acids: CASSFRGRGGLNTEAFF. In nucleotides, the CDR3 is TGTGCCAGCAGTTTCCGAGGGCGAGGCGGGTTGAACACTGAAGCTTTCTTT.

The rearrangement links TRBV11-2 to TRBJ1-2; D is unresolved. The CDR3 contains 13 residues. Germline-derived CDR1 and CDR2 are SGHAT and FQNNGV. CDR3: CSISPFGQYGYTF. In DNA, the CDR3 is TGTTCCATCAGCCCATTTGGTCAGTATGGCTACACCTTC. Variable domain in full (rest from reference TRBV11-2 and TRBJ1-2): EAGVAQSPRYKIIEKRQSVAFWCNPISGHATLYWYQQILGQGPKLLIQFQNNGVVDDSQLPKDRFSAERLKGVDSTLKIQPAKLEDSAVYLCSISPFGQYGYTFGSGTRLTVV.

This clone was counted many times. The chain links TRBV29-1 to TRBJ2-6; tentative D call: TRBD1 (6 bases). The V gene's germline CDR1 is SQVTM and CDR2 ANQGSEA. Between the trimmed V and J ends, which lost 8 bases and 0 bases, there was a span of 8 bases. This CDR3 contains 13 residues. Here the CDR3 reads CSFRGSGANVLTF. For the CDR3, the DNA is TGCAGCTTCAGGGGCTCTGGGGCCAACGTCCTGACTTTC.

The chain combines TRBV28 with TRBJ1-1; D is unclear. Looked up from germline, CDR1 is MDHEN and CDR2 is SYDVKM. The CDR3 runs 14 residues. Trimming removed 3 bases from V and 11 bases from J, with 19 bases in between. The CDR3 nucleotides are TGTGCCAGCAGTTTCCTACCGGGAAAGGAGGGTGCTTTCTTT. Its protein product is CASSFLPGKEGAFF.

In the case of this clone: One end of the junction does not line up with germline, which may come from a read error. As DNA, the CDR3 is TGTGCCAGCAGATTAGACTGGGACGGGGAGCTGTTTTTT. It encodes CASRLDWDGELFF. J is TRBJ2-2 and V is TRBV11-3; D is uncertain. This CDR3 comprises 13 residues. Germline V CDR1 and CDR2: SGHNT, YENEEA.

This sequence joins TRBV7-4 and TRBJ1-6, with a possible D match to TRBD1 (5 bases). The V gene lost 5 bases and the J gene lost 7 bases, with 24 bases spanning the gap. This CDR3 region has 18 residues. Germline values: CDR1 SGHVT, CDR2 SQSDAQ. The CDR3 DNA is TGTGCCAGCAGCGTCCCTCGGGGGAAGGGACCTGGGAATTCACCCCTCCACTTT. Translation gives CASSVPRGKGPGNSPLHF.

Ten or more counts support this clone. This may be a read error: a much more frequent sequence differs by one nucleotide. The same CDR3 can be traced to other DNA sequences in this sample. The V call is TRBV2, the J call TRBJ1-3, with D possibly matching TRBD1 (6 bases). The CDR3 extends over 14 amino acids. Germline loops: CDR1 SNHLY, CDR2 FYNNEI. Here the CDR3 reads CASKTGGSGNTIYF. CDR3 DNA: TGTGCCAGCAAGACGGGGGGCTCTGGAAACACCATATACTTT.

Details on this clone: The junction departs from the called germline gene at one end, perhaps through a read error. V is TRBV6-5 and J is TRBJ2-1; TRBD2 matches 10 bases. Germline V gene data show CDR1 as MNHEY and CDR2 as SVGAGI. The CDR3 sequence is 16 residues long. CDR3 in amino acids: CVSSYSVGLAANEQFF. The CDR3 DNA follows: TGTGTCAGCAGTTACTCAGTAGGACTAGCGGCTAATGAGCAGTTCTTC.

This clone is medium-sized (0.01 to 0.1%). This chain connects TRBV28 to TRBJ2-7; the D gene could be TRBD1 or TRBD2 (5 bases each). Trimming took off 8 bases at V and 0 bases at J, with 17 bases between the two ends. The CDR3 has 15 residues. CDR1 MDHEN and CDR2 SYDVKM come from the germline V gene. CDR3 sequence reads: CASGDRDGASYEQYF. In DNA form, the CDR3 reads TGTGCCAGCGGGGACCGGGACGGGGCCTCCTACGAGCAGTACTTC.

This clone appeared many times. The chain recombines TRBV20-1 with TRBJ2-5; no firm D call. In germline, CDR1 is DFQATT, CDR2 SNEGSKA (reference sequence). There are 12 residues in the CDR3. V lost 7 bases, J lost 0 bases, and 9 bases lay in between. In nucleotides, the CDR3 is TGCAGTGGAGGTTCAGACCAAGAGACCCAGTACTTC. Translation: CSGGSDQETQYF.

Comments on this clone: At one end, the junction sequence differs from germline, possibly due to a read error. The rearrangement links TRBV5-1 to TRBJ1-2; D not certain. CDR1 and CDR2 (germline): SGHRS, YFSETQ. The CDR3 totals 13 residues. CDR3 in amino acids: CASSKILDDGCTF. In DNA form, the CDR3 reads TGCGCCAGCAGCAAAATCTTAGATGATGGCTGCACCTTC.

The V gene is TRBV30, the J gene TRBJ2-2; perhaps TRBD2 as D (5 bases). The CDR3 has 12 amino acids. The V end was cut by 2 bases, the J end by 14 bases, with 15 bases between. The V gene's germline CDR1 is GTSNPN and CDR2 SVGIG (reference sequence). The CDR3 bases are TGTGCCTGGAGTTCGTCGGGCGGGTATCTGTTTTTT. It codes for CAWSSSGGYLFF.

By share of the sample, this clone is medium-sized. V and J are TRBV5-1 and TRBJ2-1; D is possibly TRBD2 (6 bases). V was clipped by 2 bases and J by 2 bases, with 8 bases between them. The germline CDR1 and CDR2 sequences are SGHRS and YFSETQ. This CDR3 comprises 14 residues. CDR3 protein: CASSFGEAYNEQFF. The CDR3 DNA sequence: TGCGCCAGCAGCTTCGGGGAGGCCTACAATGAGCAGTTCTTC.

A few counts support this clone. The J gene is TRBJ2-3, the V gene TRBV20-1; 7 nucleotides line up with TRBD2. Per germline, CDR1 DFQATT and CDR2 SNEGSKA (reference sequence). The J segment lost 3 bases and the V segment lost 6 bases, leaving 9 bases of the junction unmatched. This CDR3 has 14 amino acids. The CDR3 spells CSAGEASGTDTQYF. The CDR3 DNA reads as TGCAGTGCGGGGGAGGCTAGCGGAACAGATACGCAGTATTTT.

The chain has TRBV7-3 and TRBJ2-3; D gene unclear. Trimming took off 1 base at V and 0 bases at J, with 17 bases between the two ends. The CDR3 is 18 amino acids. CDR1 is SGHTA, CDR2 FQGTGA, per germline. CDR3 sequence (DNA): TGTGCCAGCAGCTTAATCGGCCCATTCGTGCTGAGCACAGATACGCAGTATTTT. Residues: CASSLIGPFVLSTDTQYF.

The chain couples TRBV11-2 to TRBJ1-2; D not certain. Germline loops: CDR1 SGHAT, CDR2 FQNNGV. The V end was cut by 4 bases, the J end by 4 bases, with 10 bases between. The CDR3 runs to 13 residues. The chain's CDR3 is CASSSTSIYGYTF. The CDR3 DNA reads as TGTGCCAGCAGCTCTACGTCCATCTATGGCTACACCTTC.

The rearrangement links TRBV11-2 to TRBJ2-1; TRBD1 or TRBD2 may be the D gene (6 bases each). The CDR3 contains 16 residues. Deletions cut 3 bases from V and 6 bases from J, with 18 bases between. Germline V gene sequence: CDR1 SGHAT, CDR2 FQNNGV. CDR3 nucleotide sequence: TGTGCCAGCAGCTTGGTAGGGGGGCTGTGGTTCAATGAGCAGTTCTTC. This gives the protein CASSLVGGLWFNEQFF.

This clone was seen at least ten times. The chain is built from TRBV25-1 and TRBJ1-2; D is ambiguous. Trimming shortened V by 3 bases and J by 1 base, and 6 bases separated the two germline ends. This CDR3 spans 13 amino acids. CDR1 and CDR2 (germline): MGHDK, SYGVNS. The chain's CDR3 is CASSESLNYGYTF. The CDR3 nucleotides are TGTGCCAGCAGTGAGTCGCTTAACTATGGCTACACCTTC.